This entry features one T cell receptor (beta chain) sequence. The data were obtained in a study of CD8+ T cells in alopecia areata. Study overall: Treatment comprised oral tofacitinib, 5 to 10 mg twice daily, in treated patients.

Trimming took 4 bases from V and 12 from J, leaving 19 bases between them. Germline V gene sequence: CDR1 MNHNY, CDR2 SVGAGI (reference sequence). The length of the CDR3 is 15 residues. It was cDNA, reverse transcribed from extracted RNA, that served as the sequencing template. Data came from immunoSEQ multiplex PCR; TCRdb stores just in-frame clones and leaves some out. The table lists about 180,000 clones, approximately 65% of them singletons. The receptor was isolated from a human donor with alopecia areata. J is TRBJ1-6 and V is TRBV6-6; D may be TRBD1 (5 bases). The source material was CD8+ T cells sorted from blood, sampled at week 0. CDR3 coding DNA: TGTGCCAGCAGTTCCTTAGCCGGGACGACGGAACCCCTCCACTTT. Amino acid sequence: CASSSLAGTTEPLHF.